These 25 T cell receptor beta chains originate from one sample sequenced in a study of OX40 agonist ivuxolimab in advanced cancers. The method was immunoSEQ multiplex PCR; TCRdb's version includes in-frame clones alone and lacks a portion of them. The sample carries about 82,000 clones, roughly 80% recorded once. Sequenced here: CD4+ or CD8+ T cells sorted from blood, sampled in a trial of the OX40 agonist ivuxolimab. The receptors were gathered from an adult with an advanced solid tumor such as melanoma, head and neck, liver or kidney cancer.

The chain has TRBV27 and TRBJ2-1, with D perhaps matching TRBD2 (9 bases). The CDR3 loop spans 15 amino acids. V was cut by 6 bases and J by 8 bases, with 20 bases left in between. Germline V gives CDR1 MNHEY, CDR2 SMNVEV (reference sequence). The CDR3 coding sequence is TGTGCCAGCAGGCCAGGGGGCGGGGGGGCTTATGAGCAGTTCTTC. Residues: CASRPGGGGAYEQFF.

V and J are TRBV30 and TRBJ2-7; either TRBD1 or TRBD2 may supply D (6 bases each). The CDR3 runs 11 residues. V gave up 4 bases and J gave up 5 bases, with 9 bases separating them. The germline gives CDR1 GTSNPN, CDR2 SVGIG (reference sequence). The CDR3 spells CAWTGADEQYF. DNA for the CDR3: TGTGCCTGGACGGGGGCAGACGAGCAGTACTTC.

This chain joins TRBV18 and TRBJ2-1; D is undetermined. CDR3 length: 15 amino acids. CDR1 and CDR2 (germline): KGHSH, LQKENI. Deletions cut 1 base from V and 4 bases from J, with 11 bases between. CDR3 amino acids: CASSPLDLGYNEQFF. DNA of the CDR3: TGTGCCAGCTCACCACTAGACCTGGGGTACAATGAGCAGTTCTTC.

This clone was detected a few times. The gene calls are TRBV18 and TRBJ1-1, with 9 bases lining up with TRBD1. Germline lookup yields CDR1 KGHSH and CDR2 LQKENI. V shed 1 base and J 0 bases; nucleotides not matched to a gene: 6. CDR3 length: 17 residues. CDR3 DNA: TGTGCCAGCTCACCACAGACAGGGGGTAGCATGAACACTGAAGCTTTCTTT. This codes for CASSPQTGGSMNTEAFF.

For the CDR3, the DNA is TGTGCCAGCAGAGAGGGGCCGTTCCTCACAGATACGCAGTATTTT. Amino acid sequence: CASREGPFLTDTQYF. The chain couples TRBV27 to TRBJ2-3; tentatively, D is TRBD1 or TRBD2 (5 bases each). The length of the CDR3 is 15 residues. CDR1 is MNHEY, CDR2 SMNVEV, per germline (reference sequence). V lost 6 bases and J 2 bases, leaving 15 bases between the germline ends.

CDR3 nucleotides: TGTGCCATCAGTGGCAGGTCGAGGGGGGGGAGCTCCTACGAGCAGTACTTC. Its translation: CAISGRSRGGSSYEQYF. This chain connects TRBV10-3 to TRBJ2-7; the D gene is possibly TRBD2 (7 bases). Germline CDR1 ENHRY, CDR2 SYGVKD. The CDR3 is 17 residues long. V lost 4 bases, J lost 0 bases, and 19 bases lay in between.

The rearrangement uses TRBV6-5 and TRBJ2-7; 7 bases are a match to TRBD1. Germline-derived CDR1 and CDR2 are MNHEY and SVGAGI. V was clipped by 5 bases and J by 5 bases; unmatched bases: 9. This CDR3 is 14 amino acids long. The CDR3 loop reads CASSAQGDGNEQYF. The CDR3 coding sequence is TGTGCCAGCAGTGCCCAGGGGGACGGGAACGAGCAGTACTTC.

The chain is built from TRBV29-1 and TRBJ2-7, with 13 bases lining up with TRBD2. Germline CDR1 reads SQVTM; CDR2 reads ANQGSEA. This CDR3 region has 14 residues. V lost 6 bases to trimming and J lost 9 bases; unmatched junction nucleotides: 11. The CDR3 DNA is TGCAGCGTGCGAACTAGCGGGGGGGCTCACGGGCAGTACTTC. This translates into CSVRTSGGAHGQYF.

The gene calls are TRBV9 and TRBJ2-7; weak D call: TRBD1 (5 bases). Trimming took 3 bases from V and 5 from J, leaving 12 bases between them. CDR3 length equals 13 residues. The germline gives CDR1 SGDLS, CDR2 YYNGEE. The CDR3, as DNA: TGTGCCAGCAGCGAATCTCAGGGCCACGAGCAGTACTTC. Amino acids: CASSESQGHEQYF. The full variable domain, rest sourced from reference TRBV9 and TRBJ2-7, is DSGVTQTPKHLITATGQRVTLRCSPRSGDLSVYWYQQSLDQGLQFLIQYYNGEERAKGNILERFSAQQFPDLHSELNLSSLELGDSALYFCASSESQGHEQYFGPGTRLTVT.

This clone appeared a single time. CDR3 amino acids: CAWSGQGNTEAFF. The CDR3, as DNA: TGTGCCTGGAGCGGCCAGGGGAACACTGAAGCTTTCTTT. The chain has TRBV30 and TRBJ1-1; perhaps TRBD1 as D (5 bases). CDR1 is GTSNPN and CDR2 is SVGIG in the germline V gene (reference sequence). Trimming left V 3 bases short and J 1 base short, with 9 bases between. The CDR3 is made up of 13 amino acids.

The chain combines TRBV30 with TRBJ1-5; D is perhaps TRBD1 (6 bases). Germline V gives CDR1 GTSNPN, CDR2 SVGIG (reference sequence). CDR3 size: 12 residues. V was cut by 2 bases and J by 11 bases, with 13 bases left in between. The CDR3, as DNA: TGTGCCTGGAGTTCTGGGCCAGGGGCCCAGCATTTT. Its translation is CAWSSGPGAQHF.

The gene calls are TRBV19 and TRBJ1-4, with D maybe TRBD1 (6 bases). Trimming took 4 bases from V and 8 from J, leaving 14 bases between them. The germline CDR1 and CDR2 sequences are LNHDA and SQIVND (reference sequence). This CDR3 contains 14 residues. This CDR3 reads CASSTGDFGEKLFF. The CDR3 nucleotides are TGTGCCAGTAGTACAGGGGATTTTGGAGAAAAACTGTTTTTT.

The chain combines TRBV19 with TRBJ1-5, with D perhaps matching TRBD1 (5 bases). Germline CDR1 and CDR2: LNHDA and SQIVND (reference sequence). There are 16 residues in the CDR3. V lost 4 bases and J 6 bases, leaving 19 bases between the germline ends. The CDR3 spells CASSNTGTPGRQPQHF. CDR3 bases: TGTGCCAGTAGTAATACCGGGACCCCCGGACGTCAGCCCCAGCATTTT.

The rearrangement uses TRBV30 and TRBJ1-3, with D hard to call. Trimming pared 2 bases from V and 4 bases from J, leaving 12 bases between. CDR3 size: 14 residues. Germline assignment: CDR1 GTSNPN and CDR2 SVGIG (reference sequence). CDR3 bases: TGTGCCTGGAGTTGGCTCAAGGAAGGAAACACCATATATTTT. Translating it yields CAWSWLKEGNTIYF.

The sample holds a few counts of this clone. The chain is built from TRBV7-2 and TRBJ2-5, with TRBD2 matching 7 bases. V shed 1 base and J 7 bases; nucleotides not matched to a gene: 12. The CDR3 sequence is 16 residues long. Germline V gene lookup returns CDR1 SGHTA and CDR2 FQGNSA. Here the CDR3 reads CASSLGVGGNPRTQYF. CDR3 nucleotides: TGTGCCAGCAGCTTAGGGGTGGGGGGGAACCCGAGGACCCAGTACTTC.

This clone was counted once. CDR3 amino acids: CASSYSGTFAEKLFF. In nucleotides, the CDR3 is TGTGCCAGCAGTTACTCAGGGACTTTTGCTGAAAAACTGTTTTTT. The chain employs TRBV6-5 and TRBJ1-4; weak D call: TRBD1 (5 bases). CDR3 size: 15 residues. V gave up 0 bases and J gave up 7 bases, with 12 bases separating them. From germline, CDR1 is MNHEY and CDR2 SVGAGI.

This clone was detected only once. V and J are TRBV7-8 and TRBJ2-7; D may be TRBD2 (6 bases). V gave up 1 base and J gave up 6 bases, with 10 bases separating them. This CDR3 comprises 13 residues. Germline V gene lookup returns CDR1 SGHVS and CDR2 FQNEAQ. In DNA, the CDR3 is TGTGCCAGCAGCTTAGTACTAGCTATCGAGCAGTACTTC. Amino acid sequence: CASSLVLAIEQYF.

The chain combines TRBV6-5 with TRBJ2-7, with unresolved D. The CDR3 is 15 residues long. V was cut by 5 bases and J by 2 bases, with 16 bases left in between. Germline loops: CDR1 MNHEY, CDR2 SVGAGI. The CDR3 nucleotides are TGTGCCAGCAGTCCCTATTCCATAGGCACCTACGAGCAGTACTTC. Protein sequence: CASSPYSIGTYEQYF.

The V and J genes are TRBV7-2 and TRBJ1-2; D is perhaps TRBD1 (6 bases). Looked up from germline, CDR1 is SGHTA and CDR2 is FQGNSA. The CDR3 spans 15 residues. The germline V and J ends were trimmed by 0 bases and 5 bases, with 13 bases remaining between them. The CDR3 DNA follows: TGTGCCAGCAGCTTAGCGCGGACAGCCCTGTATGGCTACACCTTC. Its translation: CASSLARTALYGYTF. Combining the CDR3 with reference TRBV7-2 and TRBJ1-2 gives the whole variable domain GAGVSQSPSNKVTEKGKDVELRCDPISGHTALYWYRQSLGQGLEFLIYFQGNSAPDKSGLPSDRFSAERTGGSVSTLTIQRTQQEDSAVYLCASSLARTALYGYTFGSGTRLTVV.

CDR3 sequence (DNA): TGTGCCAGCAGCACCCAGGGGAACACTGAAGCTTTCTTT. Its translation is CASSTQGNTEAFF. This chain connects TRBV7-3 to TRBJ1-1; weak D call: TRBD1 (5 bases). Germline CDR1 and CDR2: SGHTA and FQGTGA. This CDR3 is built from 13 residues. V was trimmed by 5 bases and J by 1 base, leaving 8 bases between them.

The chain is built from TRBV11-1 and TRBJ1-4; D is unresolved. The V end was cut by 5 bases, the J end by 7 bases, with 17 bases between. The CDR3 sequence is 15 residues long. Germline V gives CDR1 SGHAT, CDR2 FQDESV (reference sequence). CDR3 sequence reads: CASSPRTVKSEKLFF. The CDR3 DNA reads TGTGCCAGCAGCCCGAGGACTGTGAAGAGTGAAAAACTGTTTTTT.

CDR3 protein: CASSATQEGTEQFF. DNA for the CDR3: TGTGCCAGCAGCGCAACCCAAGAGGGCACCGAACAGTTCTTC. The rearrangement uses TRBV9 and TRBJ2-1; TRBD2 is a possible D gene (5 bases). Germline CDR1 reads SGDLS; CDR2 reads YYNGEE. V gave up 3 bases and J gave up 13 bases, with 20 bases separating them. The CDR3 sequence is 14 residues long.

The rearrangement links TRBV7-9 to TRBJ2-1, with D hard to call. The CDR3 is made up of 13 amino acids. V gave up 5 bases and J gave up 8 bases, with 13 bases separating them. Germline V gene lookup returns CDR1 SEHNR and CDR2 FQNEAQ (reference sequence). The CDR3 protein is CASSLISQDEQFF. For the CDR3, the DNA is TGTGCCAGCAGCCTGATCAGCCAGGATGAGCAGTTCTTC.

This rearrangement joins TRBV5-1 to TRBJ2-5, with D tentatively TRBD2 (7 bases). With 3 bases removed from V and 2 bases from J, the gap between germline ends came to 14 bases. The CDR3 has 15 amino acids. Per the germline V gene, CDR1 is SGHRS and CDR2 is YFSETQ. The CDR3 bases are TGCGCCAGCAGCTCTACGGGGGGCCTTCAAGAGACCCAGTACTTC. This gives the protein CASSSTGGLQETQYF.

This chain joins TRBV10-1 and TRBJ1-5; D gene ambiguous. In germline, CDR1 is WNHNN, CDR2 SYGVQD (reference sequence). V was pared by 4 bases and J by 0 bases, with 7 bases between. The CDR3 runs 14 residues. CDR3 region: CASSAADSNQPQHF. The DNA for the CDR3 is TGCGCCAGCAGTGCGGCGGATAGCAATCAGCCCCAGCATTTT.